The T cell receptor (beta chain) described here comes from a study of blood T cell repertoires in COVID-19. On the study more broadly: Samples representing acute and convalescent COVID-19 were sourced from the United States, Italy and Spain.

The CDR3 extends over 16 amino acids. Trimming shortened V by 0 bases and J by 0 bases, and 8 bases separated the two germline ends. Germline V gives CDR1 LGHNA, CDR2 YNFKEQ. As originally analysed: Nucleated cell counts were estimated from reference gene primer amplification. Some clones are missing from TCRdb's copy, which holds only in-frame ones; the method was immunoSEQ multiplex PCR. Clone size and V and J calls were adopted from that table, with D and trimming inferred from the DNA. The data contain approximately 140,000 clones, around nine tenths of them singletons. V usage is TRBV4-2 and J usage is TRBJ1-4; unclear D gene. This sequence was found in a man aged 55 to 70 with active or convalescent COVID-19. The sample was peripheral blood. The CDR3 DNA is TGTGCCAGCAGCCAAGAGCCCTATGCAACTAATGAAAAACTGTTTTTT. Translating it yields CASSQEPYATNEKLFF.